What follows is one TCR beta chain and its context. This record comes from a study of cytomegalovirus exposure and HLA in healthy donors. The CDR3 extends over 15 amino acids. The germline gives CDR1 SGDLS, CDR2 YYNGEE. V lost 4 bases, J lost 9 bases, and 8 bases stayed unmatched. The primer mix had 60 Vbeta and 13 Jbeta primers. TCRdb keeps only in-frame clones here, not all; method: immunoSEQ multiplex PCR. The data hold about 190,000 clones, with over 60% observed a single time. Material for sequencing was PBMCs. The gene calls are TRBV9 and TRBJ1-6; 9 bases line up with TRBD1. The TCR was taken from a woman in her 30s in good health and CMV-seropositive. CDR3 in DNA: TGTGCCAGCAGCCCCGGGGACAGGGAGGCTTCACCCCTCCACTTT. It specifies CASSPGDREASPLHF.